This T cell receptor beta chain was captured by sequencing in a study of T cell responses to AZD1222 COVID-19 vaccine. Study-wide context: Pooled in the analysis were second doses at about 4 or about 12 weeks.

As for this clone: What it recognizes is unknown.

With 6 bases removed from V and 1 base from J, the gap between germline ends came to 10 bases. The CDR3 length is 14 residues. Germline assignment: CDR1 MGHDK and CDR2 SYGVNS. Overall study findings and caveats: Mostly white British, mostly female donors; authors suggested clonal diversity may be underestimated.

The assay was immunoSEQ multiplex PCR, and TCRdb's table has in-frame clones only and misses some. Among about 110,000 clones listed, around 83% were seen once. V and J are TRBV25-1 and TRBJ1-3; no reliable D call. The starting material was peripheral blood, obtained on day 0 of AZD1222 vaccination. The receptor was isolated from an adult in good health. For the CDR3, the DNA is TGTGCCAGCAGCGGCATCAGTTCTGGAAACACCATATATTTT. This translates into CASSGISSGNTIYF.